Listed here are 10 T cell receptor beta chains from one sample, sequenced in a study of shared clonotypes between healthy human individuals. Measured with immunoSEQ multiplex PCR; TCRdb has only the in-frame clones, and not every one. This sample yields about 2.3 million clones, of which approximately 93% are seen a single time; roughly 0.36% belongs to the top ten. The source material was naive CD4+ T cells from PBMCs. The subset denotes: CD45RA+ positively selected. All receptors come from a man aged 18 to 35 in good health. Some clones in this sample may be carry-over from other donors' samples.

The rearrangement links TRBV5-1 to TRBJ2-2; 10 nucleotides agree with TRBD1. Per the germline V gene, CDR1 is SGHRS and CDR2 is YFSETQ. V dropped 5 bases and J dropped 6; count of bases not matched to a gene: 7. The CDR3 sequence is 15 residues long. The CDR3 region has the DNA TGCGCCAGCAGTCCTTGGACAGGGGGGGCCGGGGAGCTGTTTTTT. Translation: CASSPWTGGAGELFF. The variable domain in full, with the rest retrieved from reference TRBV5-1 and TRBJ2-2, is KAGVTQTPRYLIKTRGQQVTLSCSPISGHRSVSWYQQTPGQGLQFLFEYFSETQRNKGNFPGRFSGRQFSNSRSEMNVSTLELGDSALYLCASSPWTGGAGELFFGEGSRLTVL.

The chain has TRBV11-2 and TRBJ2-7; no firm D call. Germline loops: CDR1 SGHAT, CDR2 FQNNGV. V gave up 4 bases and J gave up 1 base, with 11 bases separating them. This CDR3 contains 14 residues. CDR3 sequence reads: CASSSATVSYEQYF. In DNA, the CDR3 is TGTGCCAGCAGCTCAGCGACGGTTTCCTACGAGCAGTACTTC.

Here the CDR3 DNA reads TGTGCCAGCAGCTTCCAGGCGGGGACAGGGACCTACAATGAGCAGTTCTTC. Translation: CASSFQAGTGTYNEQFF. This chain connects TRBV5-8 to TRBJ2-1; TRBD1 aligns across 9 bases. From germline, CDR1 is SGHTS and CDR2 YDEGEE. Losses at the gene ends were 2 bases for V and 2 bases for J; bases not matched to a gene: 8. CDR3 length: 17 amino acids.

The chain joins TRBV5-1 to TRBJ1-1; 12 bases are a match to TRBD1. The V segment lost 1 base and the J segment 11 bases; nucleotides outside the gene matches: 9. The CDR3 runs 15 residues. The V gene's germline CDR1 is SGHRS and CDR2 YFSETQ. CDR3 coding DNA: TGCGCCAGCAGCTTGCGCTCCGGGACAGGGGGCTCTGCTTTCTTT. This codes for CASSLRSGTGGSAFF.

The CDR3 DNA is TGTGCCAGCAGCTTAGTATGGCGGTCAGAGGGCGAGCAGTACTTC. It codes for CASSLVWRSEGEQYF. The chain links TRBV7-8 to TRBJ2-7, with a tentative D call TRBD2 (5 bases). The CDR3 runs to 15 residues. Germline loops: CDR1 SGHVS, CDR2 FQNEAQ. Between the trimmed V and J ends, which lost 1 base and 6 bases, there was a span of 16 bases.

J is TRBJ2-2 and V is TRBV7-3, with unresolved D. The CDR3 runs 16 residues. Germline lookup yields CDR1 SGHTA and CDR2 FQGTGA. V was clipped by 1 base and J by 2 bases, with 11 bases between them. CDR3 residues: CASSLMGWGNTGELFF. CDR3 nucleotide sequence: TGTGCCAGCAGCTTAATGGGTTGGGGAAACACCGGGGAGCTGTTTTTT.

The chain uses TRBV2 and TRBJ2-3, with 9 bases that match TRBD2. The CDR3 runs 14 residues. Trimming cost V 4 bases and J 8 bases; bases outside gene matches: 7. CDR1 SNHLY and CDR2 FYNNEI come from the germline V gene. The CDR3, as DNA: TGTGCCAGCAGTGGCGGGAGGGCGGCCCGTACGCAGTATTTT. Translated: CASSGGRAARTQYF.

A single count supports this clone. The J gene is TRBJ1-2, the V gene TRBV5-1, with a weak D call TRBD1 (5 bases). This CDR3 contains 15 residues. CDR1 is SGHRS and CDR2 is YFSETQ in the germline V gene. With 0 bases removed from V and 3 bases from J, the gap between germline ends came to 12 bases. CDR3 sequence (DNA): TGCGCCAGCAGCTTGGTGGGGCGTTTAGACTATGGCTACACCTTC. This gives the protein CASSLVGRLDYGYTF. Full variable domain (rest looked up from reference TRBV5-1 and TRBJ1-2): KAGVTQTPRYLIKTRGQQVTLSCSPISGHRSVSWYQQTPGQGLQFLFEYFSETQRNKGNFPGRFSGRQFSNSRSEMNVSTLELGDSALYLCASSLVGRLDYGYTFGSGTRLTVV.

The chain joins TRBV28 to TRBJ2-7, with TRBD2 identical over 7 bases. After removal of 6 bases from V and 1 base from J, the junction contained 9 bases not matched to a gene. There are 15 residues in the CDR3. The germline V gene has CDR1 MDHEN and CDR2 SYDVKM. The DNA for the CDR3 is TGTGCCAGCAGCCGAAGGGGAGGGTTTTCCTACGAGCAGTACTTC. Translation: CASSRRGGFSYEQYF. The full variable domain, in which reference TRBV28 and TRBJ2-7 provide the parts outside the CDR3, is DVKVTQSSRYLVKRTGEKVFLECVQDMDHENMFWYRQDPGLGLRLIYFSYDVKMKEKGDIPEGYSVSREKKERFSLILESASTNQTSMYLCASSRRGGFSYEQYFGPGTRLTVT.

This clone was observed a single time. The V call is TRBV5-6, the J call TRBJ2-7; D tentatively reads TRBD1 or TRBD2 (5 bases each). The CDR3 has 16 residues. V was cut by 4 bases and J by 6 bases, with 23 bases left in between. CDR1 is SGHDT, CDR2 YYEEEE, per germline. In nucleotides, the CDR3 is TGTGCCAGCAGCCCAAATGTTGGGACCTCCTACCGCGAGCAGTACTTC. This sequence encodes CASSPNVGTSYREQYF.